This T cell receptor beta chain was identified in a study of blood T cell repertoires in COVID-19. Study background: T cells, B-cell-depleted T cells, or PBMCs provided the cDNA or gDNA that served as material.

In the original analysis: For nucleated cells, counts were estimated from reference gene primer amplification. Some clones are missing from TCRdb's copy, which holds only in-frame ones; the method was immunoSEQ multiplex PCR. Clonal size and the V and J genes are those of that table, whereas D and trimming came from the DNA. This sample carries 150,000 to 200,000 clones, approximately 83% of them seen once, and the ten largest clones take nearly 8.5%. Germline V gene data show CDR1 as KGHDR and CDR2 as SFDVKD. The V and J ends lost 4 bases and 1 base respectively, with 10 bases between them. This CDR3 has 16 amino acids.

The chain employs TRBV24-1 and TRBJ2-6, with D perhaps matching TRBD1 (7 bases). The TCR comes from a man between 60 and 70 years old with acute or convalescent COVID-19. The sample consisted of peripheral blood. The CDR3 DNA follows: TGTGCCACCAGTGAGCCAGGGGGGTCTGGGGCCAACGTCCTGACTTTC. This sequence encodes CATSEPGGSGANVLTF.